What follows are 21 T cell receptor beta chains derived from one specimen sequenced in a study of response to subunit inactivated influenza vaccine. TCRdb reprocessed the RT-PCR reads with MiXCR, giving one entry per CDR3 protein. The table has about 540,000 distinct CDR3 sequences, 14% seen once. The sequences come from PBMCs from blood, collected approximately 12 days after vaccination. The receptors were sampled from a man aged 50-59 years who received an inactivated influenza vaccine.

The CDR3 region is CASSFWVESEQYF. CDR3 bases: TGTGCCAGCAGTTTCTGGGTTGAATCGGAGCAGTACTTC. The chain joins TRBV12-3 or TRBV12-4 to TRBJ2-7; no clear D. The CDR3 contains 13 residues. V was cut by 3 bases and J by 7 bases, with 13 bases left in between.

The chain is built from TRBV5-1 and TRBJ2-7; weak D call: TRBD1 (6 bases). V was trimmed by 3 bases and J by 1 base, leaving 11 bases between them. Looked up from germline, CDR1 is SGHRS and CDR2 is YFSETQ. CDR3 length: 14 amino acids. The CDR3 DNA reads TGCGCCAGCAGCTCCTACGACAGGTCCTACGAGCAGTACTTC. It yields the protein CASSSYDRSYEQYF.

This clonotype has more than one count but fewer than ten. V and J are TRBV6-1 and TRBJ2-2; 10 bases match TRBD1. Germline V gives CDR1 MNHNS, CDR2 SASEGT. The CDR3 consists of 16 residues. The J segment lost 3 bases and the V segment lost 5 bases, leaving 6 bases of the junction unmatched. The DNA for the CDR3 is TGTGCCAGCAGTATAAGGGGACAGGGGTACACCGGGGAGCTGTTTTTT. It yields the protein CASSIRGQGYTGELFF.

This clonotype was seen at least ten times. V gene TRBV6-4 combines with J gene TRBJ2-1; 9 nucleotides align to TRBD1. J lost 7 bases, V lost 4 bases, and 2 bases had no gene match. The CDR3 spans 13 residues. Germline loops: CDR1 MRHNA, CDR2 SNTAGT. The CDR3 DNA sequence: TGTGCCAGCAGTGCGGGACAGGGTAATGAGCAGTTCTTC. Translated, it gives CASSAGQGNEQFF.

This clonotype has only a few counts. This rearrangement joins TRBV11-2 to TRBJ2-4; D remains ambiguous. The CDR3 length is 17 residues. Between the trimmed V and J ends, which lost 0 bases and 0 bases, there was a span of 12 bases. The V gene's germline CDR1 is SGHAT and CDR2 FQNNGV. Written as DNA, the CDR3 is TGTGCCAGCAGCTTAGATGGCGAGAGTATAGCCAAAAACATTCAGTACTTC. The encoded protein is CASSLDGESIAKNIQYF.

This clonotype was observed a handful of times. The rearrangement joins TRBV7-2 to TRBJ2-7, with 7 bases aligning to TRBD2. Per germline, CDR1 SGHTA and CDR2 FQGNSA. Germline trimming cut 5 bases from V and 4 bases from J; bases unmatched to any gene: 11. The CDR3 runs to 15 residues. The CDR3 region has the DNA TGTGCCAGCAGCCCTGGGGCTAGCGGCATATACGAGCAGTACTTC. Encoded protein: CASSPGASGIYEQYF.

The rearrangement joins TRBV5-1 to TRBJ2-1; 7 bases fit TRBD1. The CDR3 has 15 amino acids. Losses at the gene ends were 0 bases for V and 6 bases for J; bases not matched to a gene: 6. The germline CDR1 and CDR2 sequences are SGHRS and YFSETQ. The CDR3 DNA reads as TGCGCCAGCAGCTTGGCCTACGACAGGGCCAATGAGCAGTTCTTC. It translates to CASSLAYDRANEQFF.

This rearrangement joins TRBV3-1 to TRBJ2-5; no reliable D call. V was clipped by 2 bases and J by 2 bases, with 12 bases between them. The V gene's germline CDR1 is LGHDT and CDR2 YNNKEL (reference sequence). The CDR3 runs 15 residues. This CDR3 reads CASSQPFGTQETQYF. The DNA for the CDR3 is TGTGCCAGCAGCCAACCATTCGGAACGCAAGAGACCCAGTACTTC.

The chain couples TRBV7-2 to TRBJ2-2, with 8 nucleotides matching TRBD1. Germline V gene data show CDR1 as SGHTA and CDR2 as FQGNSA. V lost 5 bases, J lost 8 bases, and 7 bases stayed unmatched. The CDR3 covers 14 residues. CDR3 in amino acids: CASSPQGGSGELFF. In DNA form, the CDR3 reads TGTGCCAGCAGCCCACAGGGGGGTTCTGGGGAGCTGTTTTTT.

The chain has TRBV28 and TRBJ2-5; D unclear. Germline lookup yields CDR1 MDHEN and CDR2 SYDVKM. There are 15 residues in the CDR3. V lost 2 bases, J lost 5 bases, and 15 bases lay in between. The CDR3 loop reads CASSLDEQAAETQYF. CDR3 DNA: TGTGCCAGCAGTTTAGACGAGCAGGCGGCGGAGACCCAGTACTTC.

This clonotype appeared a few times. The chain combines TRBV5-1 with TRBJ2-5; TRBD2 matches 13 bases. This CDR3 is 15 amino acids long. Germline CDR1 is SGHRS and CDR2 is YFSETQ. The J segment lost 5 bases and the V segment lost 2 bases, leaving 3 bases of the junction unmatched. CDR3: CASSFTSGRVETQYF. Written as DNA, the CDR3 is TGCGCCAGCAGCTTCACTAGCGGGAGGGTTGAGACCCAGTACTTC.

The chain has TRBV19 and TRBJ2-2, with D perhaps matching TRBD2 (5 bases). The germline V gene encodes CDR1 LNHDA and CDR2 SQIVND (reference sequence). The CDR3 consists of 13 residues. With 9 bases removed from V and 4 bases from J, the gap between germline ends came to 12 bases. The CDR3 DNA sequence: TGTGCCAGCTTTAGCGCGTTCACCGGGGAGCTGTTTTTT. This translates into CASFSAFTGELFF.

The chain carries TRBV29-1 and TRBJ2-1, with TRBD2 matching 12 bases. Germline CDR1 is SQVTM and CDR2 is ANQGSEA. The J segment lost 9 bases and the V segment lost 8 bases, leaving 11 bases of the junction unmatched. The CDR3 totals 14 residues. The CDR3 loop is CSTDTSGRRTEQFF. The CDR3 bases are TGCAGCACCGACACTAGCGGGAGGAGGACTGAGCAGTTCTTC.

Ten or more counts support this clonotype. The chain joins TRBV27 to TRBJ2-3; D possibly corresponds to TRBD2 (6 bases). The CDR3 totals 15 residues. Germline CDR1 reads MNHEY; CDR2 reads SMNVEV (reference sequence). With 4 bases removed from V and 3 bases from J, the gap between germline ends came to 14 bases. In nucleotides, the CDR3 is TGTGCCAGCAGTTCCCCTGTCGGGAGTACAGATACGCAGTATTTT. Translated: CASSSPVGSTDTQYF.

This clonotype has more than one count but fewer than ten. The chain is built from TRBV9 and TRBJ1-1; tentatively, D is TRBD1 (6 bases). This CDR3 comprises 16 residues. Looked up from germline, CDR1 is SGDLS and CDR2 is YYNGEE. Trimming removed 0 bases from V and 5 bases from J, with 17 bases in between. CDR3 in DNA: TGTGCCAGCAGCGTAGAAGGCACAGGGAGTGGAACTGAAGCTTTCTTT. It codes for CASSVEGTGSGTEAFF.

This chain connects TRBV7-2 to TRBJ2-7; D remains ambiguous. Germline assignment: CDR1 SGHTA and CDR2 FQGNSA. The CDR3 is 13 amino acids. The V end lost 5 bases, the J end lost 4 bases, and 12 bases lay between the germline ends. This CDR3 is CASSADGWYEQYF. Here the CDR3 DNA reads TGTGCCAGCAGCGCCGACGGGTGGTACGAGCAGTACTTC. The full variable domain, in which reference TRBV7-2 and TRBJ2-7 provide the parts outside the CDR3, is GAGVSQSPSNKVTEKGKDVELRCDPISGHTALYWYRQSLGQGLEFLIYFQGNSAPDKSGLPSDRFSAERTGGSVSTLTIQRTQQEDSAVYLCASSADGWYEQYFGPGTRLTVT.

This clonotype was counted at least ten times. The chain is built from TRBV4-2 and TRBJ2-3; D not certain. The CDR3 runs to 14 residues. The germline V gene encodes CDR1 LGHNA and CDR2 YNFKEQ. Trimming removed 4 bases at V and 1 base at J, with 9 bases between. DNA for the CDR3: TGTGCCAGCAGCCCCAGTTGGGGCACAGATACGCAGTATTTT. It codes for CASSPSWGTDTQYF.

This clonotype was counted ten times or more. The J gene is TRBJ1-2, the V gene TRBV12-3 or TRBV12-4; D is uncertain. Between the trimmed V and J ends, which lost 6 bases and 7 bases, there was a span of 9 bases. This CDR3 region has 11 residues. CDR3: CASSLRAGYTF. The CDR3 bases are TGTGCCAGCAGCCTTAGGGCTGGCTACACCTTC.

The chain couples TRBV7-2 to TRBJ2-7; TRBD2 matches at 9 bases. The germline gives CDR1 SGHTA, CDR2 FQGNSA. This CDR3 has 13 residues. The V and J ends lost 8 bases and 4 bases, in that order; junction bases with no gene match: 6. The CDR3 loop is CASALAGHYEQYF. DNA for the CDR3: TGTGCCAGCGCTCTAGCGGGACATTACGAGCAGTACTTC.

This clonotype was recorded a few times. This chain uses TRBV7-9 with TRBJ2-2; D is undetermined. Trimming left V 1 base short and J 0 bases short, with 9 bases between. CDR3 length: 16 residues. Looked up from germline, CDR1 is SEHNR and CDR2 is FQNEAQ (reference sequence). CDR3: CASSLVAHANTGELFF. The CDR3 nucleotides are TGTGCCAGCAGCTTAGTTGCCCATGCGAACACCGGGGAGCTGTTTTTT.

CDR3 sequence: CASSFLAGPGANVLTF. The CDR3 nucleotides are TGTGCCAGCAGTTTCTTAGCGGGGCCTGGGGCCAACGTCCTGACTTTC. The chain links TRBV27 to TRBJ2-6; TRBD2 matches 8 bases. There are 16 residues in the CDR3. V lost 3 bases and J lost 2; bases outside the gene matches: 3. Per germline, CDR1 MNHEY and CDR2 SMNVEV (reference sequence).